This T cell receptor (beta chain) was obtained from a study of regulatory T cells in long-lasting Graves disease. Study as a whole: More than 5 years of antithyroid drugs with positive TSH receptor antibodies defined persistent Graves' disease.

V shed 5 bases and J shed 11 bases, with 19 bases lying between them. Germline CDR1 and CDR2: SGHRS and YFSETQ. This CDR3 contains 13 residues. The study's findings and limits: Few sampled subjects may have lowered accuracy. Under persistent disease, TRBV28, TRBJ1-2 and TRBJ2-5 were used preferentially.

Construction of TCR beta libraries relied on iRepertoire HTBI primers and on Arm-PCR targeting CDR3 regions. MiXCR was run by TCRdb on the multiplex PCR reads, yielding one entry per CDR3 protein. This sample has approximately 500,000 distinct CDR3 sequences, with under 25% found just once. For this clonotype: Its antigen remains unknown.

Documented time point: persistent/refractory GD, antithyroid drugs over 5 years with positive TRAb. Construction of the TCR library relied on RNA isolated from PBMCs. A roughly 8.6-milliliter sample of peripheral blood was drawn into EDTA tubes. The rearrangement joins TRBV5-1 to TRBJ1-1; D is possibly TRBD1 (6 bases). The sequencing here drew on peripheral blood mononuclear cells (PBMCs), taken when the disease was refractory, from a patient treated with antithyroid drugs. The origin of this receptor is a female donor with Graves disease. CDR3 amino acids: CASRKTGTGEAFF. The CDR3 DNA sequence: TGCGCCAGCAGGAAGACAGGAACCGGTGAGGCTTTCTTT.